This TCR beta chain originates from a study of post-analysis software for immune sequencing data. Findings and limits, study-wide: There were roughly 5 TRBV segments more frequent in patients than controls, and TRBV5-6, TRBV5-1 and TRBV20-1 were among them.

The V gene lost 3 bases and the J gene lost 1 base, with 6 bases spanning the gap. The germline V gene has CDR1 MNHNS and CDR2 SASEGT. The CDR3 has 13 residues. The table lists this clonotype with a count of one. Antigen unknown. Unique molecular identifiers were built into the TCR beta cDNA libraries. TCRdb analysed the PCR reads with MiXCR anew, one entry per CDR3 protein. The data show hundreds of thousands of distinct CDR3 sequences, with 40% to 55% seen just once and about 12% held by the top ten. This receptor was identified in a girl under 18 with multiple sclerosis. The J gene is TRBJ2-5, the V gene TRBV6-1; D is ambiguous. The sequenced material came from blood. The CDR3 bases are TGTGCCAGCAGTGAGGTAGCCCAAGAGACCCAGTACTTC. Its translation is CASSEVAQETQYF.